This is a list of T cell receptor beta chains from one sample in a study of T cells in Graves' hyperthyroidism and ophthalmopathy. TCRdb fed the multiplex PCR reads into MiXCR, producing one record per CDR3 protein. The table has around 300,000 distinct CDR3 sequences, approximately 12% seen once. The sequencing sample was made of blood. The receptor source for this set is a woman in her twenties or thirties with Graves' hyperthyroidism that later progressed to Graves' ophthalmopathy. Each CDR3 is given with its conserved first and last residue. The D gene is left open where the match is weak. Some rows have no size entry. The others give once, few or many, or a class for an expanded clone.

CDR3: CATSRSPGLAGAGSTDTQYF
DNA: TGTGCCACCAGCAGATCCCCGGGACTAGCGGGAGCGGGTAGCACAGATACGCAGTATTTT
size: many
D: TRBD2
J: TRBJ2-3
V: TRBV15

CDR3: CASSPVHLTGELFF
DNA: TGTGCCAGCAGCCCAGTACACCTGACCGGGGAGCTGTTTTTT
size: few
D: NA
J: TRBJ2-2
V: TRBV7-6

CDR3: CASRTQRNTEAFF
DNA: TGTGCCAGCCGAACACAGCGGAACACTGAAGCTTTCTTT
size: many
D: NA
J: TRBJ1-1
V: TRBV27

CDR3: CASSGGGLAGGKDTQYF
DNA: TGTGCCAGCAGTGGGGGGGGACTAGCGGGAGGGAAGGATACGCAGTATTTT
size: few
D: TRBD2
J: TRBJ2-3
V: TRBV7-2

CDR3: CASSPITGANYEQYF
DNA: TGCGCCAGCAGCCCGATCACGGGGGCGAATTACGAGCAGTACTTC
size: NA
D: NA
J: TRBJ2-7
V: TRBV4-1

CDR3: CASSLGGIGTQYF
DNA: TGTGCCAGCAGCTTAGGGGGGATTGGGACCCAGTACTTC
size: many
D: NA
J: TRBJ2-5
V: TRBV11-3

CDR3: CASSSGGVSGYTF
DNA: TGTGCCAGCAGTTCTGGAGGGGTCTCAGGCTACACCTTC
size: NA
D: NA
J: TRBJ1-2
V: TRBV6-2/TRBV6-3

CDR3: CAPGRLNTGELFF
DNA: TGTGCCCCCGGACGTCTTAACACCGGGGAGCTGTTTTTT
size: many
D: NA
J: TRBJ2-2
V: TRBV7-9

CDR3: CASSLNVGLSTDTQYF
DNA: TGTGCCAGCAGTTTAAACGTCGGACTTAGCACAGATACGCAGTATTTT
size: many
D: NA
J: TRBJ2-3
V: TRBV28

CDR3: CASSLNTAGREAFF
DNA: TGTGCCAGCAGCTTAAATACGGCAGGGCGTGAAGCTTTCTTT
size: many
D: NA
J: TRBJ1-1
V: TRBV7-2

CDR3: CASSPGGADYGYTF
DNA: TGTGCCAGCAGCCCAGGGGGCGCGGACTATGGCTACACCTTC
size: many
D: TRBD1
J: TRBJ1-2
V: TRBV11-2

CDR3: CASSFHRETNEKLFF
DNA: TGTGCCAGCAGCTTCCACAGGGAAACAAATGAAAAACTGTTTTTT
size: NA
D: NA
J: TRBJ1-4
V: TRBV7-9

CDR3: CASSFGGRDTDTQYF
DNA: TGTGCCAGCAGTTTTGGCGGGAGGGACACAGATACGCAGTATTTT
size: many
D: TRBD2
J: TRBJ2-3
V: TRBV28

CDR3: CASSPGLGTTEAFF
DNA: TGTGCCAGCAGTCCAGGTTTAGGAACCACTGAAGCTTTCTTT
size: many
D: NA
J: TRBJ1-1
V: TRBV6-1

CDR3: CASSTDRVRVAFF
DNA: TGTGCCAGCAGTACAGACAGGGTTCGGGTAGCTTTCTTT
size: few
D: TRBD1
J: TRBJ1-1
V: TRBV27

CDR3: CSASRRAAGNTIYF
DNA: TGCAGTGCTAGCCGCCGGGCAGCTGGAAACACCATATATTTT
size: few
D: NA
J: TRBJ1-3
V: TRBV20-1

CDR3: CASTTRDDNNEQFF
DNA: TGTGCCAGCACCACGAGGGACGACAACAATGAGCAGTTCTTC
size: many
D: NA
J: TRBJ2-1
V: TRBV27

CDR3: CSGGVYNEQFF
DNA: TGCAGTGGCGGAGTTTACAATGAGCAGTTCTTC
size: NA
D: NA
J: TRBJ2-1
V: TRBV20-1

CDR3: CASSQDGGLAGIDTQYF
DNA: TGCGCCAGCAGCCAAGATGGGGGACTAGCGGGTATAGATACGCAGTATTTT
size: NA
D: TRBD2
J: TRBJ2-3
V: TRBV4-3

CDR3: CASSIGQASWGTEAFF
DNA: TGCGCCAGCAGCATTGGACAGGCTTCCTGGGGGACTGAAGCTTTCTTT
size: many
D: TRBD1
J: TRBJ1-1
V: TRBV5-1

CDR3: CASRLGMRTEAFF
DNA: TGTGCCAGCAGGTTAGGGATGCGCACTGAAGCTTTCTTT
size: few
D: NA
J: TRBJ1-1
V: TRBV27

CDR3: CASSVDGATGTEAFF
DNA: TGTGCCAGCAGCGTAGATGGGGCGACAGGCACTGAAGCTTTCTTT
size: NA
D: NA
J: TRBJ1-1
V: TRBV9

CDR3: CASSYSLSGGNGELFF
DNA: TGTGCCAGCAGTTACTCTTTGTCGGGAGGAAACGGGGAGCTGTTTTTT
size: many
D: TRBD2
J: TRBJ2-2
V: TRBV6-6

CDR3: CASSPLEVETQYF
DNA: TGTGCCAGCAGTCCCCTAGAGGTGGAGACCCAGTACTTC
size: NA
D: NA
J: TRBJ2-5
V: TRBV27

CDR3: CASSQGDRAGGYTF
DNA: TGTGCCAGCAGCCAAGGGGACAGGGCGGGTGGCTACACCTTC
size: few
D: TRBD1
J: TRBJ1-2
V: TRBV4-2

CDR3: CSARGSGRTEAFF
DNA: TGCAGTGCTAGAGGATCGGGTCGGACTGAAGCTTTCTTT
size: many
D: NA
J: TRBJ1-1
V: TRBV20-1

CDR3: CASRDRANYEQYF
DNA: TGTGCCAGTAGAGACAGGGCGAACTACGAGCAGTACTTC
size: many
D: TRBD1
J: TRBJ2-7
V: TRBV19

CDR3: CASSYSGTKNEQFF
DNA: TGTGCCAGCAGTTACTCCGGGACTAAAAATGAGCAGTTCTTC
size: NA
D: TRBD2
J: TRBJ2-1
V: TRBV6-2/TRBV6-3

CDR3: CASSTIPSPQGGYEQYF
DNA: TGCGCCAGCAGCACAATCCCCTCACCACAGGGTGGGTACGAGCAGTACTTC
size: NA
D: NA
J: TRBJ2-7
V: TRBV5-1

CDR3: CASRISGRGESYNEQFF
DNA: TGTGCCAGCAGGATTAGCGGGAGAGGGGAGTCCTACAATGAGCAGTTCTTC
size: many
D: TRBD2
J: TRBJ2-1
V: TRBV6-2/TRBV6-3

CDR3: CASSPDQVSGIPYEQYF
DNA: TGCGCCAGCAGCCCCGATCAGGTTAGCGGGATCCCCTACGAGCAGTACTTC
size: many
D: TRBD2
J: TRBJ2-7
V: TRBV5-1

CDR3: CASSQDSGQPQHF
DNA: TGCGCCAGCAGCCAAGATTCGGGTCAGCCCCAGCATTTT
size: NA
D: NA
J: TRBJ1-5
V: TRBV4-1

CDR3: CASSLYRQGQETQYF
DNA: TGTGCCAGCAGTCTCTACAGACAGGGACAAGAGACCCAGTACTTC
size: many
D: TRBD1
J: TRBJ2-5
V: TRBV28

CDR3: CASSLDTLRGANVLTF
DNA: TGTGCCAGCAGCCTCGACACGCTCCGCGGGGCCAACGTCCTGACTTTC
size: few
D: NA
J: TRBJ2-6
V: TRBV5-5

CDR3: CASSLQGRWEETQYF
DNA: TGTGCCAGCAGTTTACAGGGACGTTGGGAAGAGACCCAGTACTTC
size: many
D: NA
J: TRBJ2-5
V: TRBV6-2/TRBV6-3

CDR3: CASSLEYRREQYF
DNA: TGTGCCAGCAGCTTGGAATATCGAAGAGAGCAGTACTTC
size: many
D: NA
J: TRBJ2-7
V: TRBV5-5

CDR3: CSVLIGPGNTEAFF
DNA: TGCAGCGTTCTGATCGGGCCAGGTAACACTGAAGCTTTCTTT
size: NA
D: NA
J: TRBJ1-1
V: TRBV29-1

CDR3: CASSLQTSSTDTQYF
DNA: TGTGCCAGCAGCCTCCAGACTAGCTCCACAGATACGCAGTATTTT
size: many
D: TRBD2
J: TRBJ2-3
V: TRBV2

CDR3: CASSQTGNTGELFF
DNA: TGTGCCAGCAGTCAGACCGGGAACACCGGGGAGCTGTTTTTT
size: many
D: NA
J: TRBJ2-2
V: TRBV28

CDR3: CASRRSSGSSYNEQFF
DNA: TGTGCCAGCAGGAGATCTAGCGGGAGCTCCTACAATGAGCAGTTCTTC
size: many
D: TRBD2
J: TRBJ2-1
V: TRBV12-3/TRBV12-4

CDR3: CASSKPPAYEQYF
DNA: TGTGCCAGCAGCAAACCCCCGGCCTACGAGCAGTACTTC
size: few
D: NA
J: TRBJ2-7
V: TRBV7-8

CDR3: CASAPGHGGYQPQHF
DNA: TGTGCCAGCGCCCCGGGACATGGGGGGTATCAGCCCCAGCATTTT
size: NA
D: NA
J: TRBJ1-5
V: TRBV2

CDR3: CASSQLTVEETQYF
DNA: TGCGCCAGCAGCCAACTGACAGTAGAAGAGACCCAGTACTTC
size: many
D: NA
J: TRBJ2-5
V: TRBV4-1

CDR3: CAISEGTTNEKLFF
DNA: TGTGCCATCAGTGAGGGGACAACTAATGAAAAACTGTTTTTT
size: many
D: NA
J: TRBJ1-4
V: TRBV10-3

CDR3: CSARGQGVMTQYF
DNA: TGCAGTGCTAGGGGACAGGGTGTAATGACCCAGTACTTC
size: few
D: TRBD1
J: TRBJ2-5
V: TRBV20-1

CDR3: CASSPGLAGGKTDTQYF
DNA: TGTGCCAGCAGCCCTGGACTAGCGGGAGGCAAGACAGATACGCAGTATTTT
size: many
D: TRBD2
J: TRBJ2-3
V: TRBV3-1

CDR3: CASSPPDGNTIYF
DNA: TGCGCCAGCAGCCCCCCAGATGGAAACACCATATATTTT
size: NA
D: NA
J: TRBJ1-3
V: TRBV5-1

CDR3: CATLDSTDTQYF
DNA: TGTGCCACCTTGGACAGCACAGATACGCAGTATTTT
size: many
D: NA
J: TRBJ2-3
V: TRBV6-1